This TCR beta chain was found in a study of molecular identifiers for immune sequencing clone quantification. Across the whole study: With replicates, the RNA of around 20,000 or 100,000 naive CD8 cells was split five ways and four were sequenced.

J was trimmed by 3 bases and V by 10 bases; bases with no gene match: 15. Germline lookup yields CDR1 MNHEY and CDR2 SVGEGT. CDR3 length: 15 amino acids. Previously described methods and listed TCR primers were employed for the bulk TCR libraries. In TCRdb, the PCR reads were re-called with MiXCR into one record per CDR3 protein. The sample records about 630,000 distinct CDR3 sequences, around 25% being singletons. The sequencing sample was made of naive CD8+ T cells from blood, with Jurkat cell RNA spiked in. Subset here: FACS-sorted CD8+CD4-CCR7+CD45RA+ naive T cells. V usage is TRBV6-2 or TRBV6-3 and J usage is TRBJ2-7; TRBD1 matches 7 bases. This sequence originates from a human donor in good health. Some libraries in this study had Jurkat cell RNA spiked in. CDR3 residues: CAISPIPGQHYEQYF. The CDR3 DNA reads TGTGCCATCTCCCCTATTCCGGGACAGCACTACGAGCAGTACTTC.